These T cell receptor beta chains were read from a single sample in a study of blood T cell repertoires in COVID-19. Generated by immunoSEQ multiplex PCR, the TCRdb table keeps only in-frame clones and is missing some. Found here are 110,000 or so clones, roughly 79% of them singletons; the top ten hold over 8.5%. Sequencing was carried out using peripheral blood. Source of these receptors: a woman in her 70s with acute or convalescent COVID-19. The CDR3 runs from the conserved cysteine through the conserved F or W. The D gene is left open where the match is weak. Part of the rows lack a size; the others show once, few, many or a class for expanded clones.

D gene	V gene	clone size	J gene	CDR3 DNA	CDR3 protein
.	TRBV5-1	few	TRBJ1-1	TGCGCCAGCAGCTTGGGTAACAGAGAGCTGAACACTGAAGCTTTCTTT	CASSLGNRELNTEAFF
TRBD1	TRBV7-2	once	TRBJ1-3	TGTGCCAGCAGCCAGGACAGGCCCCCGTCCGGAAACACCATATATTTT	CASSQDRPPSGNTIYF
TRBD2	TRBV5-1	.	TRBJ2-7	TGCGCCAGCAGCTCCTTAGCGGGAGGGCCGCACGAGCAGTACTTC	CASSSLAGGPHEQYF
.	TRBV7-2	.	TRBJ1-2	TGTGCCAGCAGCTTTGACCAGGGTGCCTATGGCTACACCTTC	CASSFDQGAYGYTF
TRBD1	TRBV6-2/TRBV6-3	.	TRBJ2-7	TGTGCCAGCAGTCTTCGAGGACAGGTAACTTCCGAGCAGTACTTC	CASSLRGQVTSEQYF
TRBD2	TRBV19	once	TRBJ2-3	TGTGCCAGTAGTGCGACTAGCCGCACAGATACGCAGTATTTT	CASSATSRTDTQYF
.	TRBV7-9	.	TRBJ1-4	TGTGCCAGCAGCTTAAGCGGCACGAGACCTGAAAAACTGTTTTTT	CASSLSGTRPEKLFF
.	TRBV7-2	.	TRBJ1-1	TGTGCCAGCAGCTTAGCTGGCGGCAGACCGAACACTGAAGCTTTCTTT	CASSLAGGRPNTEAFF
.	TRBV6-5	once	TRBJ2-4	TGTGCCAGCAGTCAGGGGGCCAAAAACATTCAGTACTTC	CASSQGAKNIQYF
.	TRBV10-1	.	TRBJ1-5	TGCGCCAGCACCCCCGTCGGGGGTGCTCAGCCCCAGCATTTT	CASTPVGGAQPQHF
TRBD2	TRBV4-3	.	TRBJ2-4	TGCGCCAGCAGCCAAGTGGTTAGCGGGGGGGCGGCTATTCAGTACTTC	CASSQVVSGGAAIQYF
.	TRBV4-2	.	TRBJ2-1	TGTGCCAGCAGCCAAGACCTAAGCTCCTACAATGAGCAGTTCTTC	CASSQDLSSYNEQFF
.	TRBV4-1	few	TRBJ1-5	TGCGCCAGCAGCCAAGTTCCCCCCCCCTTTAGCAATCAGCCCCAGCATTTT	CASSQVPPPFSNQPQHF
.	TRBV21-1	.	TRBJ2-7	TGTGCCAGCAGCAAAGGGACAGGGGGCTACGAGCAGTACTTC	CASSKGTGGYEQYF
.	TRBV10-3	.	TRBJ1-5	TGTGCCATCAGTATGGGGGGGGGCGGGGATCAGCCCCAGCATTTT	CAISMGGGGDQPQHF
TRBD1	TRBV6-6	.	TRBJ1-1	TGTGCCAGCAGTTACTCGGGACAGGGGTACACTGAAGCTTTCTTT	CASSYSGQGYTEAFF
.	TRBV6-2/TRBV6-3	once	TRBJ2-2	TGTGCCAGCAGTTACACCGCGTCGGGGGAGCTGTTTTTT	CASSYTASGELFF
TRBD1	TRBV15	.	TRBJ1-2	TGTGCCACCAGCCCAATAGAGGACAGGGCCTATGGCTACACCTTC	CATSPIEDRAYGYTF
TRBD1	TRBV18	.	TRBJ1-5	TGTGCCAGCTCACCGGGACAGGGTGTACATCAGCCCCAGCATTTT	CASSPGQGVHQPQHF
TRBD1	TRBV9	few	TRBJ2-7	TGTGCCAGCAGCAGAGGACAGGGACCATCCTACGAGCAGTACTTC	CASSRGQGPSYEQYF
TRBD1	TRBV11-2	few	TRBJ1-1	TGTGCCAGCAGCACCCACAGGGGATCCACTGAAGCTTTCTTT	CASSTHRGSTEAFF
TRBD1	TRBV30	.	TRBJ2-3	TGTGCCTGGACCGATGGACAGGGACTCACAGATACGCAGTATTTT	CAWTDGQGLTDTQYF
.	TRBV3-1/TRBV3-2	.	TRBJ1-5	TGTGCCAGCAGCCAAGATAGGGGGGGACAGCCCCAGCATTTT	CASSQDRGGQPQHF
.	TRBV19	.	TRBJ1-1	TGTGCCAGTAACTCACCTCGGGGGGACACTGAAGCTTTCTTT	CASNSPRGDTEAFF
TRBD1	TRBV19	.	TRBJ2-7	TGTGCCAGTAGTATCGGACAGGGGGTCTACGAGCAGTACTTC	CASSIGQGVYEQYF
.	TRBV6-4	.	TRBJ2-3	TGTGCCAGCAGTCTATCTACTAGAGGGACAGATACGCAGTATTTT	CASSLSTRGTDTQYF
.	TRBV4-2	once	TRBJ2-1	TGTGCCAGCAGCCAAGACCCGGGTCCAGACAATGAGCAGTTCTTC	CASSQDPGPDNEQFF
.	TRBV10-3	few	TRBJ1-6	TGTGCCATCCAGGGGCAGGGAAATTCACCCCTCCACTTT	CAIQGQGNSPLHF
.	TRBV6-1	.	TRBJ2-2	TGTGCCAGCAGTGATTTAGGAGGGGTCGGGGAGCTGTTTTTT	CASSDLGGVGELFF
TRBD1	TRBV7-3	few	TRBJ2-2	TGTGCCAGCAGCTTAATCCCCAGGACAGGTGGGAACACCGGGGAGCTGTTTTTT	CASSLIPRTGGNTGELFF
TRBD1	TRBV4-2	.	TRBJ1-2	TGTGCCAGCAGCCAAGCCACGGGACAGGGAAAAGGCTACACCTTC	CASSQATGQGKGYTF
.	TRBV4-1	.	TRBJ1-5	TGCGCCAGCAGCCATCCGGGAGGGGTCAGCCAGCCCCAGCATTTT	CASSHPGGVSQPQHF
.	TRBV4-3	.	TRBJ1-4	TGCGCCAGCAGCCGGGGCCTGCGGGGAAGATCTAATGAAAAACTGTTTTTT	CASSRGLRGRSNEKLFF
.	TRBV27	.	TRBJ1-3	TGTGCCAGCAGTCTCACAGGCCCTGGAAACACCATATATTTT	CASSLTGPGNTIYF
TRBD1	TRBV28	.	TRBJ1-2	TGTGCCAGCAGGACCGGGACAGCCCTTATTCGGGCCTTC	CASRTGTALIRAF
.	TRBV30	once	TRBJ1-2	TGTGCCTGGAGTGTACGCGTCGGCTATGGCTACACCTTC	CAWSVRVGYGYTF
.	TRBV6-1	.	TRBJ1-1	TGTGCCAGCAGTGAATGGCCCACTGAAGCTTTCTTT	CASSEWPTEAFF
TRBD2	TRBV6-4	.	TRBJ2-1	TGTGCCAGCAGTGACTCGACTAGCGGGAGTAATGAGCAGTTCTTC	CASSDSTSGSNEQFF
TRBD1	TRBV28	.	TRBJ1-5	TGTGCCAGCAGTCTCGGGACAGGGCCAAAGGGTCGGAGCAATCAGCCCCAGCATTTT	CASSLGTGPKGRSNQPQHF
.	TRBV24-1	.	TRBJ2-3	TGTGCCACCAGTCCCCCTAGAGACACAGATACGCAGTATTTT	CATSPPRDTDTQYF
.	TRBV30	.	TRBJ1-4	TGTGCCTGGAGAGGGGGTTTAGGACAGTCCGATGAAAAACTGTTTTTT	CAWRGGLGQSDEKLFF
TRBD2	TRBV7-9	.	TRBJ2-1	TGTGCCAGCAGCCCAGGCGGACTAGCGGGCCTAGCGGACAATGAGCAGTTCTTC	CASSPGGLAGLADNEQFF
.	TRBV6-5	.	TRBJ1-6	TGTGCCAGCAAACCTAGCTCCTATAATTCACCCCTCCACTTT	CASKPSSYNSPLHF
.	TRBV7-3	.	TRBJ2-2	TGTGCCAGCAGCTTAATCGGAGCCGGGGAGCTGTTTTTT	CASSLIGAGELFF
.	TRBV9	.	TRBJ1-1	TGTGCCAGCAGCGTCAACACGAACACTGAAGCTTTCTTT	CASSVNTNTEAFF
TRBD1	TRBV5-6	.	TRBJ1-4	TGTGCCAGCAGCACGGGACAGGGGTCTCTTAATGAAAAACTGTTTTTT	CASSTGQGSLNEKLFF
.	TRBV15	.	TRBJ2-1	TGTGCCACCAGCAGATTAGCTACTGGGAATGAGCAGTTCTTC	CATSRLATGNEQFF
TRBD1	TRBV6-2/TRBV6-3	.	TRBJ1-2	TGTGCCAGCAGCTGGGACAGCATTCTATATGGCTACACCTTC	CASSWDSILYGYTF
.	TRBV5-4	.	TRBJ1-6	TGTGCCAGCAGCTTGGATCCGCGGAGTTATTCACCCCTCCACTTT	CASSLDPRSYSPLHF
.	TRBV12-3/TRBV12-4	.	TRBJ2-2	TGTGCCAGCAGTCTAACGAACACCGGGGAGCTGTTTTTT	CASSLTNTGELFF
.	TRBV10-3	once	TRBJ2-2	TGTGCCATCATCGGCACTCTGGGCGCGGAGCTGTTTTTT	CAIIGTLGAELFF
TRBD1	TRBV6-2/TRBV6-3	.	TRBJ1-2	TGTGCCAGCAGTTACGAGAGGACAGGTCTTTATGGCTACACCTTC	CASSYERTGLYGYTF
TRBD2	TRBV14	.	TRBJ2-7	TGTGCCAGCAGCCGGACTAGCGGGAGCTACGAGCAGTACTTC	CASSRTSGSYEQYF
TRBD1	TRBV4-1	.	TRBJ1-5	TGCGCCAGCAGCCAAGACTTTGTCAGGGGGCCCCATCCGCCCCAGCATTTT	CASSQDFVRGPHPPQHF
TRBD1	TRBV30	.	TRBJ1-2	TGTGCCTGGACCCCGGGACAGGGTTTCGGCTATGGCTACACCTTC	CAWTPGQGFGYGYTF
.	TRBV7-9	.	TRBJ2-1	TGTGCCAGCAGCCAGACTAGTTTAGGGCAGTTCTTC	CASSQTSLGQFF
.	TRBV5-1	.	TRBJ2-7	TGCGCCAGCAGCTCAACCCGCACTAGCACCTCTGGGGAGCAGTACTTC	CASSSTRTSTSGEQYF
.	TRBV5-4	.	TRBJ1-1	TGTGCCAGCAGCTTTGGGGCCAGGCCTCACACTGAAGCTTTCTTT	CASSFGARPHTEAFF
.	TRBV10-3	.	TRBJ1-4	TGTGCCATCAGTGAGTCGTGGGGGGCTAATGAAAAACTGTTTTTT	CAISESWGANEKLFF